Detailed here is one T cell receptor (beta chain). Its specificity is unknown. This CDR3 comprises 16 residues. Trimming took off 1 base at V and 0 bases at J, with 11 bases between the two ends. In germline, CDR1 is SGHDT, CDR2 YYEEEE. The data belong to a study of cytomegalovirus exposure and HLA in healthy donors. At the level of the study: An early data release held some 85 million unique TCRs from HLA-typed donors.

Study conclusions and caveats: Later analysis identified a missense DCLRE1C variant that was linked to TCR beta V- and J-gene trimming. Analysis was performed later, and it showed HLA-associated TCR beta chains to be more clonally expanded than equally common others. A later look showed TCR association rates differing by HLA locus, highest for DRB1 and lowest for HLA-C.

Both 60 Vbeta primers and 13 Jbeta primers went into the PCR. Sequenced by immunoSEQ multiplex PCR; TCRdb stores in-frame clones only, minus some. Here the sample spans some 110,000 clones, 50% to 65% being singletons. The receptor was derived from a woman between 35 and 50 years old in good health and CMV-seropositive. The specimen was PBMCs. The chain has TRBV5-6 and TRBJ2-4; D remains ambiguous. The CDR3, as DNA: TGTGCCAGCAGCTTGCAATACTCTGAAGCCAAAAACATTCAGTACTTC. This sequence encodes CASSLQYSEAKNIQYF. Looking up the rest from reference TRBV5-6 and TRBJ2-4 gives the full variable domain: DAGVTQSPTHLIKTRGQQVTLRCSPKSGHDTVSWYQQALGQGPQFIFQYYEEEERQRGNFPDRFSGHQFPNYSSELNVNALLLGDSALYLCASSLQYSEAKNIQYFGAGTRLSVL.